Listed here is a single T cell receptor (beta chain). The target antigen is unknown. The PCR employed 60 Vbeta primers together with 13 Jbeta primers. Only in-frame clones appear in the TCRdb table, and some are missing; sequencing was by immunoSEQ multiplex PCR. There are 150,000 or so clones in the sample, with 2% to 2.5% held by the top ten. This sample stems from a study of cytomegalovirus exposure and HLA in healthy donors. Findings and caveats of the study: A missense DCLRE1C variant was associated with V- and J-gene trimming of TCR beta chains in a later analysis, and an independent cohort replicated the association.

V gave up 2 bases and J gave up 4 bases; unmatched junction bases: 7. This CDR3 contains 16 residues. Germline CDR1 is SGDLS and CDR2 is YYNGEE. Specimen: PBMCs. This rearrangement joins TRBV9 to TRBJ2-1; TRBD2 agrees at 9 bases. This receptor was obtained from a woman between 18 and 30 years old in good health and CMV-seronegative. Here the CDR3 reads CASSVLTSGSYNEQFF. In DNA form, the CDR3 reads TGTGCCAGCAGCGTCCTAACTAGCGGGTCTTACAATGAGCAGTTCTTC.